The 32 T cell receptor beta chains reported below all come from one sample, sequenced in a study of T cells after yellow fever vaccination. One entry per CDR3 protein results from TCRdb running MiXCR on the 5' RACE reads. The sample has some 260,000 distinct CDR3 sequences; over 4.5% are singletons. The source was CD4+ T cells sorted from PBMCs, collected on the day of the yellow fever booster vaccination. The receptors originated from a man aged 18 to 29 who received the YFV17D yellow fever vaccine.

This clonotype showed up just a few times. This chain joins TRBV11-2 and TRBJ1-4; tentatively, D is TRBD1 (5 bases). Per germline, CDR1 SGHAT and CDR2 FQNNGV. Trimming cost V 2 bases and J 5 bases, with 15 bases left between them. This CDR3 has 16 residues. The CDR3, as DNA: TGTGCCAGCAGCTTACGGGCGAGGCGGGGGAATGAAAAACTGTTTTTT. It translates to CASSLRARRGNEKLFF.

This clonotype was counted many times. V gene TRBV18 combines with J gene TRBJ2-2; 8 bases are a match to TRBD1. Germline CDR1 and CDR2: KGHSH and LQKENI. With V trimmed by 1 base and J by 8 bases, 6 bases remained unmatched. This CDR3 is built from 15 residues. The CDR3 sequence: CASSPRQGSTGELFF. Written as DNA, the CDR3 is TGTGCCAGCTCACCACGACAGGGGTCAACAGGGGAGCTGTTTTTT.

The chain carries TRBV20-1 and TRBJ2-3; D might be TRBD2 (6 bases). The V gene lost 5 bases and the J gene lost 8 bases, with 20 bases spanning the gap. Germline V gives CDR1 DFQATT, CDR2 SNEGSKA (reference sequence). The CDR3 covers 14 residues. The CDR3 DNA reads as TGCAGTGCTTCCCGGGACTCGGCGTCGGGTACGCAGTATTTT. Amino acids: CSASRDSASGTQYF.

This clonotype came up a few times. The V gene is TRBV18, the J gene TRBJ1-1; D is ambiguous. V was shortened by 4 bases and J by 1 base, with 16 bases between the two germline ends. Germline CDR1 and CDR2: KGHSH and LQKENI. This CDR3 contains 16 residues. CDR3 DNA sequence: TGTGCCAGCTCACTGGCCACCCCAGGAGGGAACACTGAAGCTTTCTTT. It encodes CASSLATPGGNTEAFF.

This clonotype was seen at least ten times. The genes are TRBV28 and TRBJ2-2; tentatively, D is TRBD1 (6 bases). CDR1 is MDHEN and CDR2 is SYDVKM in the germline V gene. This CDR3 contains 13 residues. V was trimmed by 5 bases and J by 4 bases, leaving 8 bases between them. CDR3 coding DNA: TGTGCCAGCAGTCACAGGGCCACCGGGGAGCTGTTTTTT. Protein product: CASSHRATGELFF.

This clonotype was observed many times. The chain links TRBV5-1 to TRBJ2-2; D gene unclear. With 4 bases removed from V and 0 bases from J, the gap between germline ends came to 10 bases. The CDR3 length is 15 residues. Germline V gene data show CDR1 as SGHRS and CDR2 as YFSETQ. Written as DNA, the CDR3 is TGCGCCAGCAGCCCCTGGACGGCGAACACCGGGGAGCTGTTTTTT. The encoded protein is CASSPWTANTGELFF.

The sample holds a few counts of this clonotype. This chain links TRBV4-2 with TRBJ1-5; no reliable D call. CDR1 and CDR2 from the germline V gene are LGHNA and YNFKEQ. Trimming pared 0 bases from V and 5 bases from J, leaving 5 bases between. This CDR3 is built from 13 residues. The CDR3: CASSQDLHQPQHF. The CDR3 DNA is TGTGCCAGCAGCCAAGACTTACATCAGCCCCAGCATTTT.

J is TRBJ2-3 and V is TRBV20-1, with TRBD1 matching over 9 bases. V gave up 4 bases and J gave up 6 bases; unmatched junction bases: 8. CDR1 is DFQATT, CDR2 SNEGSKA, per germline (reference sequence). CDR3 size: 14 residues. The DNA for the CDR3 is TGCAGTGCTACGACAGGGGGAGTTGGGGATACGCAGTATTTT. It yields the protein CSATTGGVGDTQYF.

This clonotype was counted a few times. The rearrangement joins TRBV10-3 to TRBJ1-1, with D hard to call. V was trimmed by 4 bases and J by 0 bases, leaving 15 bases between them. Germline V CDR1 and CDR2: ENHRY, SYGVKD. This CDR3 is 16 amino acids long. The CDR3 region is CAISVVGNSVNTEAFF. DNA for the CDR3: TGTGCCATCAGTGTTGTGGGGAACAGTGTGAACACTGAAGCTTTCTTT.

In this sample, this clonotype turned up many times. The rearrangement uses TRBV7-2 and TRBJ2-3, with D uncertain. CDR1 and CDR2 from the germline V gene are SGHTA and FQGNSA. V was shortened by 2 bases and J by 5 bases, with 5 bases between the two germline ends. CDR3 length: 12 amino acids. The CDR3 coding sequence is TGTGCCAGCAGCTTACTAAGAGATACGCAGTATTTT. Amino acid sequence: CASSLLRDTQYF.

This clonotype turned up a few times. The chain uses TRBV3-1 and TRBJ1-1; D gene unclear. In germline, CDR1 is LGHDT, CDR2 YNNKEL (reference sequence). This CDR3 is 14 amino acids long. Trimming cost V 1 base and J 5 bases, with 11 bases left between them. The CDR3 DNA follows: TGTGCCAGCAGCCAAGTAGCGTCGGGGACTGAAGCTTTCTTT. Its protein is CASSQVASGTEAFF.

This chain joins TRBV4-2 and TRBJ2-2, with D unclear. Germline values: CDR1 LGHNA, CDR2 YNFKEQ. Trimming stripped 1 base from V and 7 bases from J, with 4 bases between. The CDR3 length is 12 residues. The DNA for the CDR3 is TGTGCCAGCAGCCAAGTGAGCGGGGAGCTGTTTTTT. This encodes CASSQVSGELFF.

In this sample, this clonotype turned up many times. This chain uses TRBV7-2 with TRBJ1-3, with D perhaps matching TRBD1 (6 bases). V dropped 3 bases and J dropped 4 bases, with 13 bases sitting between them. Germline CDR1 SGHTA, CDR2 FQGNSA. This CDR3 has 15 residues. In DNA form, the CDR3 reads TGTGCCAGCAGCTTTGCTTCCGGGACAGGAAACACCATATATTTT. As protein: CASSFASGTGNTIYF.

Ten or more counts support this clonotype. The rearrangement uses TRBV5-1 and TRBJ1-6; 7 nucleotides line up with TRBD1. Germline trimming cut 4 bases from V and 10 bases from J; bases unmatched to any gene: 8. Germline CDR1 SGHRS, CDR2 YFSETQ. The CDR3 covers 14 residues. The CDR3 sequence is CASSLGQDNSPLHF. CDR3 nucleotide sequence: TGCGCCAGCAGCCTTGGACAGGACAACTCACCCCTCCACTTT.

The rearrangement joins TRBV18 to TRBJ1-5; no clear D. V was trimmed by 2 bases and J by 3 bases, leaving 8 bases between them. The germline V gene has CDR1 KGHSH and CDR2 LQKENI. CDR3 length: 14 amino acids. CDR3 sequence (DNA): TGTGCCAGCTCACCAGGACGGAACAATCAGCCCCAGCATTTT. Translating it yields CASSPGRNNQPQHF.

This chain links TRBV12-3 or TRBV12-4 with TRBJ1-5, with 8 bases aligning to TRBD1. V was pared by 6 bases and J by 6 bases, with 4 bases of the junction left unmatched. CDR3 length: 13 residues. CDR3 region: CASRRTGLQPQHF. The CDR3 nucleotides are TGTGCCAGCAGAAGGACAGGGCTTCAGCCCCAGCATTTT.

This clonotype was observed a few times. V is TRBV18 and J is TRBJ1-1; 11 bases are a match to TRBD1. Germline V CDR1 and CDR2: KGHSH, LQKENI. The CDR3 runs to 14 residues. The J segment lost 6 bases and the V segment lost 2 bases, leaving 2 bases of the junction unmatched. CDR3 sequence (DNA): TGTGCCAGCTCACCAAGGACAGGGGGCTCTGAAGCTTTCTTT. It encodes CASSPRTGGSEAFF.

This clonotype was counted only a few times. The chain recombines TRBV6-5 with TRBJ1-4, with TRBD1 matching 10 bases. Looked up from germline, CDR1 is MNHEY and CDR2 is SVGAGI. Trimming removed 0 bases from V and 5 bases from J; junction bases left unmatched: 6. The CDR3 has 17 amino acids. The CDR3 is CASSYSVTGGTNEKLFF. The DNA for the CDR3 is TGTGCCAGCAGTTACTCAGTGACAGGGGGCACAAATGAAAAACTGTTTTTT.

The table lists this clonotype with many counts. V is TRBV29-1 and J is TRBJ2-3; D gene uncertain. The CDR3 has 15 amino acids. Germline CDR1 is SQVTM and CDR2 is ANQGSEA. V gave up 6 bases and J gave up 4 bases, with 20 bases separating them. CDR3 DNA: TGCAGCGTATCCCCCTCCCCGACCGTCTCAGATACGCAGTATTTT. It translates to CSVSPSPTVSDTQYF.

V and J are TRBV7-3 and TRBJ2-5; maybe TRBD2 (6 bases). Trimming stripped 3 bases from V and 4 bases from J, with 12 bases between. This CDR3 has 14 residues. CDR1 and CDR2 (germline): SGHTA, FQGTGA. The CDR3 loop reads CASSLGLAPETQYF. The DNA for the CDR3 is TGTGCCAGCAGCTTGGGACTGGCGCCAGAGACCCAGTACTTC.

The rearrangement uses TRBV20-1 and TRBJ2-7; D might be TRBD1 (5 bases). Looked up from germline, CDR1 is DFQATT and CDR2 is SNEGSKA (reference sequence). The V and J ends lost 6 bases and 0 bases respectively, with 18 bases between them. The CDR3 totals 15 residues. Here the CDR3 DNA reads TGCAGTGCGACTCGCAGGACAACATTCTCCTACGAGCAGTACTTC. Translating it yields CSATRRTTFSYEQYF.

This clonotype was detected a few times. The CDR3 loop is CASSLSSSGDGYTF. The CDR3 region has the DNA TGTGCCAGCAGCTTGTCATCCTCGGGGGACGGCTACACCTTC. The J gene is TRBJ1-2, the V gene TRBV5-6; the D gene is possibly TRBD1 (5 bases). Germline V lookup: CDR1 SGHDT, CDR2 YYEEEE. The V end lost 1 base, the J end lost 8 bases, and 15 bases lay between the germline ends. CDR3 length: 14 amino acids.

This sequence joins TRBV11-1 and TRBJ1-1, with D unclear. The CDR3 covers 14 residues. Per germline, CDR1 SGHAT and CDR2 FQDESV (reference sequence). Trimming cost V 5 bases and J 8 bases, with 18 bases left between them. CDR3 loop: CASSPGRTLTEAFF. Here the CDR3 DNA reads TGTGCCAGCAGCCCGGGAAGAACCCTCACGGAAGCTTTCTTT.

The chain joins TRBV4-1 to TRBJ2-5; D is perhaps TRBD1 or TRBD2 (5 bases each). Germline loops: CDR1 MGHRA, CDR2 YSYEKL. V lost 2 bases and J lost 7, with 17 bases in between. The CDR3 has 15 residues. The CDR3 loop is CASSQNRDDKATQYF. The CDR3, as DNA: TGCGCCAGCAGCCAAAACCGGGACGACAAAGCGACCCAGTACTTC.

The CDR3 here is CASSLVVRQNTEAFF. DNA for the CDR3: TGTGCCAGCAGCTTGGTGGTCAGGCAGAACACTGAAGCTTTCTTT. The genes are TRBV5-4 and TRBJ1-1; D remains ambiguous. The CDR3 extends over 15 amino acids. V lost 0 bases and J 1 base, leaving 10 bases between the germline ends. CDR1 is SGHNT and CDR2 is YYREEE in the germline V gene (reference sequence). The whole variable domain, remainder taken from reference TRBV5-4 and TRBJ1-1, is ETGVTQSPTHLIKTRGQQVTLRCSSQSGHNTVSWYQQALGQGPQFIFQYYREEENGRGNFPPRFSGLQFPNYSSELNVNALELDDSALYLCASSLVVRQNTEAFFGQGTRLTVV.

This clonotype has only a few counts. The CDR3 spells CASSSRTGIVYGYTF. The CDR3 nucleotides read TGTGCCAGCAGCTCTCGGACAGGGATTGTTTATGGCTACACCTTC. This chain links TRBV7-2 with TRBJ1-2, with TRBD1 identical over 8 bases. The V segment lost 4 bases and the J segment 5 bases; nucleotides outside the gene matches: 9. Germline V CDR1 and CDR2: SGHTA, FQGNSA. This CDR3 is 15 amino acids long. The full variable domain, with the rest looked up from reference TRBV7-2 and TRBJ1-2, is GAGVSQSPSNKVTEKGKDVELRCDPISGHTALYWYRQSLGQGLEFLIYFQGNSAPDKSGLPSDRFSAERTGGSVSTLTIQRTQQEDSAVYLCASSSRTGIVYGYTFGSGTRLTVV.

This clonotype appeared a few times. J is TRBJ1-1 and V is TRBV5-4; D might be TRBD1 (6 bases). The V and J ends lost 2 bases and 1 base respectively, with 15 bases between them. Germline V lookup: CDR1 SGHNT, CDR2 YYREEE (reference sequence). The CDR3 is 16 amino acids. The DNA of the CDR3 is TGTGCCAGCAGCTTTCCGTTCACAGGGTCGAACACTGAAGCTTTCTTT. Its protein is CASSFPFTGSNTEAFF.

This clonotype was recorded a few times. This chain connects TRBV20-1 to TRBJ2-7; possibly TRBD2 for D (6 bases). The CDR3 is 14 amino acids. CDR1 DFQATT and CDR2 SNEGSKA come from the germline V gene (reference sequence). With 3 bases removed from V and 2 bases from J, the gap between germline ends came to 14 bases. CDR3 nucleotides: TGCAGTGCTAGCCTGTCTGGCGGGGCCTACGAGCAGTACGTC. This translates into CSASLSGGAYEQYV.

There are a few counts of this clonotype. This chain links TRBV11-1 with TRBJ1-1, with 9 bases matching TRBD1. This CDR3 contains 15 residues. V lost 5 bases and J lost 5; bases outside the gene matches: 9. CDR1 is SGHAT and CDR2 is FQDESV in the germline V gene (reference sequence). CDR3 coding DNA: TGTGCCAGCAGCCCCTGGACAGGGGATGGAACTGAAGCTTTCTTT. This codes for CASSPWTGDGTEAFF. Drawing the rest from reference TRBV11-1 and TRBJ1-1, the complete variable domain is EAEVAQSPRYKITEKSQAVAFWCDPISGHATLYWYRQILGQGPELLVQFQDESVVDDSQLPKDRFSAERLKGVDSTLKIQPAELGDSAMYLCASSPWTGDGTEAFFGQGTRLTVV.

This clonotype was seen ten or more times. This chain uses TRBV5-6 with TRBJ2-4, with TRBD2 as a possible D gene (5 bases). The CDR3 sequence is 15 residues long. CDR1 is SGHDT and CDR2 is YYEEEE in the germline V gene. The V and J ends lost 0 bases and 5 bases respectively, with 12 bases between them. The CDR3 DNA reads TGTGCCAGCAGCTTGGACGGAGGATATCAAAACATTCAGTACTTC. This codes for CASSLDGGYQNIQYF.

This clonotype showed up just a few times. The rearrangement joins TRBV30 to TRBJ1-3, with D hard to call. From germline, CDR1 is GTSNPN and CDR2 SVGIG (reference sequence). The ends were cut back, 5 bases at V and 3 bases at J, with 14 bases in the middle. CDR3 length: 14 amino acids. The CDR3 coding sequence is TGTGCCTGGCAACTTGCGGGATTTGGAAACACCATATATTTT. Translated: CAWQLAGFGNTIYF. The full variable domain, with the rest looked up from reference TRBV30 and TRBJ1-3, is SQTIHQWPATLVQPVGSPLSLECTVEGTSNPNLYWYRQAAGRGLQLLFYSVGIGQISSEVPQNLSASRPQDRQFILSSKKLLLSDSGFYLCAWQLAGFGNTIYFGEGSWLTVV.

This clonotype was seen at least ten times. V and J are TRBV20-1 and TRBJ1-4, with D perhaps TRBD1 (5 bases). The length of the CDR3 is 14 residues. In germline, CDR1 is DFQATT, CDR2 SNEGSKA (reference sequence). Trimming took 6 bases from V and 0 from J, leaving 11 bases between them. CDR3 loop: CSAGTPATNEKLFF. CDR3 nucleotides: TGCAGTGCGGGGACGCCCGCAACTAATGAAAAACTGTTTTTT.